These 14 T cell receptor beta chains came from one sample sequenced in a study of OX40 agonist ivuxolimab in advanced cancers. Profiled with immunoSEQ multiplex PCR; TCRdb holds only in-frame clones, not every one. The data show about 100,000 clones, roughly 90% seen once. Sequencing used CD4+ or CD8+ T cells sorted from blood, obtained in a trial of the OX40 agonist ivuxolimab. The receptors here all came from an adult with an advanced solid tumor such as melanoma, head and neck, liver or kidney cancer.

Remarks on this clone: Other DNA sequences within the sample encode an identical CDR3. This chain connects TRBV28 to TRBJ1-2, with D possibly TRBD1 on 5 matching bases. Trimming stripped 7 bases from V and 6 bases from J, with 12 bases between. This CDR3 comprises 12 residues. Germline V CDR1 and CDR2: MDHEN, SYDVKM. DNA for the CDR3: TGTGCCAGCAACGGGGGACTAGATGGCTACACCTTC. It codes for CASNGGLDGYTF.

In this sample, this clone turned up once. The rearrangement links TRBV7-9 to TRBJ1-1, with a possible D match to TRBD1 (5 bases). Per the germline V gene, CDR1 is SEHNR and CDR2 is FQNEAQ (reference sequence). Trimming cost V 4 bases and J 0 bases, with 15 bases left between them. The CDR3 runs to 16 residues. CDR3 loop: CASSYPPGTVNTEAFF. The CDR3 coding sequence is TGTGCCAGCAGCTATCCCCCCGGGACGGTGAACACTGAAGCTTTCTTT.

V and J are TRBV5-1 and TRBJ2-7, with 7 bases fitting TRBD1. Germline V gives CDR1 SGHRS, CDR2 YFSETQ. Trimming removed 0 bases from V and 2 bases from J; junction bases left unmatched: 11. This CDR3 is 17 amino acids long. CDR3 DNA sequence: TGCGCCAGCAGCTTGGTCACGGGGACAGTTAAAACCTACGAGCAGTACTTC. Protein sequence: CASSLVTGTVKTYEQYF.

CDR3 bases: TGCGCCAGCAGCCGGGACTTTCAGGGGACTGAAGCTTTCTTT. This translates into CASSRDFQGTEAFF. The J gene is TRBJ1-1, the V gene TRBV4-3; a weak D match, TRBD1 (6 bases). The germline gives CDR1 LGHNA, CDR2 YSLEER. V was pared by 4 bases and J by 5 bases, with 14 bases between. This CDR3 comprises 14 residues.

V gene TRBV12-5 combines with J gene TRBJ1-1, with D perhaps matching TRBD1 (5 bases). Trimming removed 9 bases at V and 3 bases at J, with 17 bases between. The CDR3 runs 14 residues. Germline-derived CDR1 and CDR2 are LGHNT and FRNRAP. The CDR3 protein is CASLQQGGHTEAFF. DNA for the CDR3: TGTGCTAGCCTTCAGCAGGGTGGCCACACTGAAGCTTTCTTT.

This clone appeared a single time. The genes are TRBV5-4 and TRBJ2-5; TRBD1 aligns across 9 bases. Trimming took 4 bases from V and 6 from J; bases not matched to a gene: 7. Germline assignment: CDR1 SGHNT and CDR2 YYREEE (reference sequence). CDR3 length equals 14 residues. CDR3 in amino acids: CASSLPGQGKTQYF. CDR3 coding DNA: TGTGCCAGCAGCCTACCTGGACAGGGGAAGACCCAGTACTTC.

The V gene is TRBV27, the J gene TRBJ1-5; 10 nucleotides align to TRBD1. Germline V gives CDR1 MNHEY, CDR2 SMNVEV (reference sequence). V lost 8 bases and J lost 5; bases outside the gene matches: 9. CDR3 length: 15 amino acids. Here the CDR3 DNA reads TGTGCCAGCGGCCGGGACAGGGGTCCCCATCAGCCCCAGCATTTT. This encodes CASGRDRGPHQPQHF.

This CDR3 reads CASSFVAATYEQYF. The CDR3 DNA follows: TGCGCCAGCAGCTTTGTTGCGGCTACCTACGAGCAGTACTTC. The chain links TRBV5-1 to TRBJ2-7; D remains unclear. This CDR3 has 14 residues. Germline CDR1 SGHRS, CDR2 YFSETQ. With 2 bases removed from V and 2 bases from J, the gap between germline ends came to 11 bases.

Here the CDR3 reads CASSSGTSGIYLAYEQYF. The CDR3 nucleotides are TGCGCCAGCAGCTCCGGGACTAGCGGGATCTATCTGGCTTACGAGCAGTACTTC. The chain joins TRBV5-1 to TRBJ2-7; 13 bases map to TRBD2. The CDR3 has 18 residues. Germline V gene data show CDR1 as SGHRS and CDR2 as YFSETQ. The trim removed 3 bases at V and 4 bases at J, leaving 13 bases unmatched.

This clone occurred a few times. The chain carries TRBV2 and TRBJ1-2; D ambiguous. Per the germline V gene, CDR1 is SNHLY and CDR2 is FYNNEI. The CDR3 spans 14 residues. Trimming stripped 6 bases from V and 0 bases from J, with 11 bases between. The CDR3 sequence: CASRWAGANYGYTF. As DNA, the CDR3 is TGTGCCAGCAGGTGGGCGGGAGCTAACTATGGCTACACCTTC.

The sample holds a few counts of this clone. V usage is TRBV19 and J usage is TRBJ2-7; 13 nucleotides line up with TRBD2. Losses at the gene ends were 6 bases for V and 2 bases for J; bases not matched to a gene: 7. CDR1 is LNHDA, CDR2 SQIVND, per germline (reference sequence). The CDR3 contains 16 residues. Here the CDR3 reads CASSRGGLAGTYEQYF. CDR3 nucleotide sequence: TGTGCCAGTAGCCGGGGGGGACTAGCGGGAACCTACGAGCAGTACTTC.

The chain employs TRBV4-3 and TRBJ1-1; TRBD1 matches at 9 bases. Germline trimming cut 4 bases from V and 10 bases from J; bases unmatched to any gene: 10. The CDR3 loop spans 14 amino acids. Germline assignment: CDR1 LGHNA and CDR2 YSLEER. The CDR3 nucleotides read TGCGCCAGCAGCCCCGGTCCCGGGACAGGGACAGCTTTCTTT. It is translated as CASSPGPGTGTAFF.

The V gene is TRBV28, the J gene TRBJ1-1, with TRBD1 identical over 7 bases. Germline CDR1 MDHEN, CDR2 SYDVKM. Losses at the gene ends were 5 bases for V and 0 bases for J; bases not matched to a gene: 6. The CDR3 is made up of 15 amino acids. CDR3 in amino acids: CASSPGQYMNTEAFF. The CDR3 region has the DNA TGTGCCAGCAGTCCGGGACAGTACATGAACACTGAAGCTTTCTTT. Supplemented by reference TRBV28 and TRBJ1-1, the full variable domain reads DVKVTQSSRYLVKRTGEKVFLECVQDMDHENMFWYRQDPGLGLRLIYFSYDVKMKEKGDIPEGYSVSREKKERFSLILESASTNQTSMYLCASSPGQYMNTEAFFGQGTRLTVV.

The CDR3 region has the DNA TGTGCCAGCAGCGTAGAAGCCCGCCTAGGCGAGCAGTACTTC. Residues: CASSVEARLGEQYF. The chain carries TRBV9 and TRBJ2-7; D unresolved. Germline lookup yields CDR1 SGDLS and CDR2 YYNGEE. V shed 0 bases and J shed 6 bases, with 13 bases lying between them. The CDR3 is made up of 14 amino acids.